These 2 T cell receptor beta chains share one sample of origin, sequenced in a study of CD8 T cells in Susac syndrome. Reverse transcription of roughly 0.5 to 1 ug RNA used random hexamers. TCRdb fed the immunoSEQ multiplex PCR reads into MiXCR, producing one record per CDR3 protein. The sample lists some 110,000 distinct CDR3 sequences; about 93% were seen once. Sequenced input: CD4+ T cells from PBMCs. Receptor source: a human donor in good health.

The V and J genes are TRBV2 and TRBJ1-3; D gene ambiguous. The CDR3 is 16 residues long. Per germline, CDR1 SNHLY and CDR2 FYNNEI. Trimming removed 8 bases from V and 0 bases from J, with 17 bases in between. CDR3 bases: TGTGCCAGCTACCCAGGCAGCCCAATCTCTGGAAACACCATATATTTT. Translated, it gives CASYPGSPISGNTIYF. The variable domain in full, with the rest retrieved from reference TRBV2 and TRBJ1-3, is EPEVTQTPSHQVTQMGQEVILRCVPISNHLYFYWYRQILGQKVEFLVSFYNNEISEKSEIFDDQFSVERPDGSNFTLKIRSTKLEDSAMYFCASYPGSPISGNTIYFGEGSWLTVV.

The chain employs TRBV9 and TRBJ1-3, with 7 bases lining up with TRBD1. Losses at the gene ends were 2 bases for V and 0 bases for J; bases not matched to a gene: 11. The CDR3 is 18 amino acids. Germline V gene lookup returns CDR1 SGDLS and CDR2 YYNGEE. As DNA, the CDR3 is TGTGCCAGCAGCGTCAGGGGGGACAGATACGGCTCTGGAAACACCATATATTTT. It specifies CASSVRGDRYGSGNTIYF.